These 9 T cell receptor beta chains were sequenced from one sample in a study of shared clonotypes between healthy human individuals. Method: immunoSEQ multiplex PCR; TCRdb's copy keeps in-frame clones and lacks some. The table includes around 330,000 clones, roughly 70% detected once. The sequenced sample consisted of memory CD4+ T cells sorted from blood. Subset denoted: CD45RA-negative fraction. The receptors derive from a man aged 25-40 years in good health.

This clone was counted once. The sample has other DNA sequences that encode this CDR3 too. The CDR3 DNA follows: TGTGCCAGCAGTTCAGGGGGGTCTAATGAAAAACTGTTTTTT. It yields the protein CASSSGGSNEKLFF. The rearrangement uses TRBV28 and TRBJ1-4, with 7 bases aligning to TRBD1. Germline CDR1 and CDR2: MDHEN and SYDVKM. CDR3 length: 14 amino acids. Unmatched junction bases numbered 2, after V lost 4 bases and J lost 3 bases.

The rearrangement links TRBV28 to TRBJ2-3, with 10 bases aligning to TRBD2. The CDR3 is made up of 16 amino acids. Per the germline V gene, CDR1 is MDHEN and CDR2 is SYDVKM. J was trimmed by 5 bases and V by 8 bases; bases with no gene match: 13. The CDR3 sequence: CASRDIAGGKKDTQYF. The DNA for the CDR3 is TGTGCCAGCCGGGATATAGCGGGAGGAAAGAAAGATACGCAGTATTTT.

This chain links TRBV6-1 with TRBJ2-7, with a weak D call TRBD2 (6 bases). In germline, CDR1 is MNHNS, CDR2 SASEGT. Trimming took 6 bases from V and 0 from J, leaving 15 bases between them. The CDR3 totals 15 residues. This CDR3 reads CASRTFGTASYEQYF. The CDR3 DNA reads TGTGCCAGCAGAACCTTCGGGACTGCCTCCTACGAGCAGTACTTC.

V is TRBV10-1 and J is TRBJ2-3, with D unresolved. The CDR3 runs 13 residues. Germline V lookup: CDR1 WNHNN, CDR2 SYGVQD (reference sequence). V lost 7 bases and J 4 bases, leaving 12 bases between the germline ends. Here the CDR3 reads CASNRQVADTQYF. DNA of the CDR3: TGCGCCAGCAATCGGCAGGTGGCAGATACGCAGTATTTT.

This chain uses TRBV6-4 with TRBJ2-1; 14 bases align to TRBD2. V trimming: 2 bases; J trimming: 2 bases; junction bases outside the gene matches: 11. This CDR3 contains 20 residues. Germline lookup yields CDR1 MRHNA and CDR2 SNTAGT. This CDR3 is CASSDKGTSGSRRAYNEQFF. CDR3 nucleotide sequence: TGTGCCAGCAGTGACAAAGGGACTAGCGGGAGTAGGCGCGCCTACAATGAGCAGTTCTTC.

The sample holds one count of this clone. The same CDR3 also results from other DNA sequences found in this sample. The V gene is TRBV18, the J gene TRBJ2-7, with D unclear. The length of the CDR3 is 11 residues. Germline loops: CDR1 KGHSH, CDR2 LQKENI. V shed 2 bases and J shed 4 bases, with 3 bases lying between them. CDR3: CASSPGYEQYF. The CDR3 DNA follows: TGTGCCAGCTCACCAGGTTACGAGCAGTACTTC.

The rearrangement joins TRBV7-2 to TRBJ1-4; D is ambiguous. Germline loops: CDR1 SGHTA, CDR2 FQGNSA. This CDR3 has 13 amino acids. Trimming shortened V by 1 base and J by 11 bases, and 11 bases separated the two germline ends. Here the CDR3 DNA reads TGTGCCAGCAGCTTAGGAGGGTACGAGAAACTGTTTTTT. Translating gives CASSLGGYEKLFF.

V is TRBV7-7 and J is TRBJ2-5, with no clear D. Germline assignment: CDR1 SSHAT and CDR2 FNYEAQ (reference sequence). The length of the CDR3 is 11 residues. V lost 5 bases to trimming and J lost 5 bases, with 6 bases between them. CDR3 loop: CASSPRETQYF. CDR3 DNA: TGTGCCAGCAGCCCCCGGGAGACCCAGTACTTC.

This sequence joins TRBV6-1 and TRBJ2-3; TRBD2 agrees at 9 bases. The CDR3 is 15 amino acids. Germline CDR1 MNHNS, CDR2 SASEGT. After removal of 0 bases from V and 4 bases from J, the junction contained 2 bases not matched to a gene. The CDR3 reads CASSEASGRSDTQYF. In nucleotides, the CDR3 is TGTGCCAGCAGTGAAGCTAGCGGGAGATCAGATACGCAGTATTTT.